This TCR beta chain was captured in a study of shared clonotypes between healthy human individuals. Extraction of genomic DNA in unsorted samples used roughly 94 million PBMCs. This clone was observed many times. Its antigen is still unknown. This CDR3 is also generated by other DNA sequences in the sample. Study-level points and caveats: What limited the represented genetic and exposure-history diversity was the small number of donors.

Replicate PCRs for unsorted PBMC used around 280 ng DNA (approximately 30,000 T cell genomes). Clones were sequenced by immunoSEQ multiplex PCR, and TCRdb holds only the in-frame ones, with some missing. The repertoire holds fewer than 650,000 clones, roughly four fifths seen once, with 12% in the top ten. Material for sequencing was PBMCs. The sequence was collected from a middle-aged woman in good health. Some clones in this sample may be carry-over from other donors' samples.

The CDR3 nucleotides read TGTGCCAGCAGTATAGGGACGGATAGCTCCTACGAGCAGTACTTC. Translation gives CASSIGTDSSYEQYF. This chain joins TRBV27 and TRBJ2-7; the D call may be TRBD1 or TRBD2 (5 bases each). This CDR3 has 15 residues. V lost 5 bases, J lost 0 bases, and 14 bases lay in between. Germline V lookup: CDR1 MNHEY, CDR2 SMNVEV (reference sequence).